The clone carrying this T cell receptor beta chain showed up just once. The V end was cut by 4 bases, the J end by 5 bases, with 12 bases between. The germline CDR1 and CDR2 sequences are SGHRS and YFSETQ. The CDR3 is made up of 13 amino acids. The sample originates from a study of blood T cell repertoires in COVID-19. Across the whole study: From T cells, B-cell-depleted T cells, or PBMCs came the material, which was cDNA or gDNA.

Produced via immunoSEQ multiplex PCR; TCRdb's table is partial and in-frame only. The repertoire consists of about 270,000 clones, with roughly 90% occurring once and the leading ten covering approximately 12%. Sample: peripheral blood. This rearrangement joins TRBV5-1 to TRBJ2-5; no definite D call. This TCR came from a woman in her 30s with COVID-19, enrolled during active disease. The CDR3 DNA reads as TGCGCCAGCAGCCCCTCTACTATGGAGACCCAGTACTTC. Residues: CASSPSTMETQYF.